Detailed here is one T cell receptor beta chain. The entry originates in a study of blood T cells in healthy people across ages. The CDR3 loop spans 15 amino acids. Germline V gene sequence: CDR1 DFQATT, CDR2 SNEGSKA (reference sequence). The J segment lost 0 bases and the V segment lost 6 bases, leaving 3 bases of the junction unmatched. Next came a second PCR, run for roughly 6 to 11 cycles, which used a sample-barcoded 5' primer along with a J-beta primer mix. TCRdb recomputed calls from the 5' RACE reads with MiXCR, one row per CDR3 protein. There are roughly 800,000 distinct CDR3 sequences in the sample; approximately 53% occur only once, and approximately 40% lies in the top ten.

This TCR derives from a man at least 80 years old in good health. Sequencing was carried out using blood. The rearrangement links TRBV20-1 to TRBJ2-1; 12 nucleotides match TRBD2. The CDR3 is CSATTSGSSYNEQFF. The CDR3 DNA is TGCAGTGCAACGACTAGCGGGAGCTCCTACAATGAGCAGTTCTTC.